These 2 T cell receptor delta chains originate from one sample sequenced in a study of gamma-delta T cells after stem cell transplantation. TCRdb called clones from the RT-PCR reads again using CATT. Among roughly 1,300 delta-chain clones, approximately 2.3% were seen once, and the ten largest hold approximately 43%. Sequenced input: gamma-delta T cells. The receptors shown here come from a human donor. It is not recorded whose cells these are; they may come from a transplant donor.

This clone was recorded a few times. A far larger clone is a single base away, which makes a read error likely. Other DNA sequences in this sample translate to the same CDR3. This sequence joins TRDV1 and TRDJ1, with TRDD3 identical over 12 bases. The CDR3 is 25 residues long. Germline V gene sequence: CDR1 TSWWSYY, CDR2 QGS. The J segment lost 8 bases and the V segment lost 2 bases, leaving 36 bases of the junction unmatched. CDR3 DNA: TGTGCTCTTGGGGAAGTGGATGGACCGTTCCTACTGAACTGGGGGATACTCCCTTCCCAGGACAAACTCATCTTT. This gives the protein CALGEVDGPFLLNWGILPSQDKLIF.

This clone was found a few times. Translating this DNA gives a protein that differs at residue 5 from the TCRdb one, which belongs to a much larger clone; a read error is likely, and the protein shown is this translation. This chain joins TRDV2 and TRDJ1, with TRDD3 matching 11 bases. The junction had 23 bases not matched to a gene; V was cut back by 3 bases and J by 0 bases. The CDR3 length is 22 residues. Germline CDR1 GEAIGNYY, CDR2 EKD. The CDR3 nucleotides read TGTGCCTGTGACGCGAATAGTTTCCTACGTTGGGGGATACGCCCGTACACCGATAAACTCATCTTT. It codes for CACDANSFLRWGIRPYTDKLIF.